This passage covers 11 T cell receptor beta chains from one sample sequenced in a study of CD8+CD57+ T cells in acquired aplastic anemia. TCR beta VDJ and CDR3 were profiled, and genomic DNA was the template. Via MiXCR, TCRdb re-called the reads, giving one row per CDR3 protein. The sample has some 240,000 distinct CDR3 sequences; approximately 35% are singletons. The sample consisted of sorted CD4+, CD8+, or CD8+CD57+ T cells (not recorded which) from PBMCs. The receptors here all came from a human donor in good health, serving as a control.

The V gene is TRBV7-2, the J gene TRBJ2-2, with D tentatively TRBD2 (5 bases). V was pared by 1 base and J by 7 bases, with 7 bases between. This CDR3 contains 13 residues. From germline, CDR1 is SGHTA and CDR2 FQGNSA. This CDR3 is CASSLGGNGELFF. CDR3 sequence (DNA): TGTGCCAGCAGCTTAGGAGGGAACGGGGAGCTGTTTTTT.

This rearrangement joins TRBV5-6 to TRBJ2-1; 9 positions match TRBD1. After removal of 3 bases from V and 10 bases from J, the junction contained 11 bases not matched to a gene. Germline CDR1 is SGHDT and CDR2 is YYEEEE. The CDR3 consists of 15 residues. The CDR3: CASSSPGTGQWEQFF. In nucleotides, the CDR3 is TGTGCCAGCAGCTCCCCCGGGACAGGGCAATGGGAGCAGTTCTTC.

Regarding this clonotype: A read error is possible here, since a much larger clone lies one base away. The chain employs TRBV4-1 and TRBJ2-7, with D tentatively TRBD1 (5 bases). The CDR3 covers 14 residues. Germline lookup yields CDR1 MGHRA and CDR2 YSYEKL. CDR3 residues: CASGHGIRGYEQYF. The CDR3 DNA is TGCGCCAGCGGCCATGGGATAAGGGGCTACGAGCAGTACTTC.

The sample holds one count of this clonotype. J is TRBJ2-3 and V is TRBV9; D is undetermined. The CDR3 is made up of 11 amino acids. The ends were cut back, 7 bases at V and 7 bases at J, with 10 bases in the middle. Germline-derived CDR1 and CDR2 are SGDLS and YYNGEE. The CDR3 spells CASPANHTQYF. For the CDR3, the DNA is TGTGCCAGCCCCGCAAATCATACGCAGTATTTT.

This chain connects TRBV10-1 to TRBJ2-1; no definite D call. The CDR3 is 12 residues long. Germline V gene data show CDR1 as WNHNN and CDR2 as SYGVQD (reference sequence). V was clipped by 8 bases and J by 14 bases, with 19 bases between them. In DNA form, the CDR3 reads TGCGCCAGCGGCGTTAAGGGAACAAGGGAGTTCTTC. Amino acid sequence: CASGVKGTREFF.

V gene TRBV20-1 combines with J gene TRBJ2-1; the match to TRBD2 covers 9 bases. Germline loops: CDR1 DFQATT, CDR2 SNEGSKA (reference sequence). CDR3 length equals 14 residues. The V segment lost 2 bases and the J segment 7 bases; nucleotides outside the gene matches: 6. The CDR3 DNA follows: TGCAGTGCTAGATTAGGTCTAGCGGGGAATGAGCAGTTCTTC. Protein: CSARLGLAGNEQFF.

Concerning this clonotype: The junction shows a germline mismatch at one end, possibly a read error. The chain employs TRBV19 and TRBJ2-4; 10 positions agree with TRBD2. There are 19 residues in the CDR3. Per the germline V gene, CDR1 is LNHDA and CDR2 is SQIVND (reference sequence). The CDR3 loop is CASSTRTSGTSDGRNMQYF. The CDR3 bases are TGTGCCAGTAGTACACGAACTAGCGGGACCTCGGATGGTAGGAACATGCAGTACTTC.

CDR3 DNA: TGTGCCAGCAGTCCCCGGTTTTATAAAGGGTTTTCGAACACCGGGGAGCTGTTTTTT. It codes for CASSPRFYKGFSNTGELFF. The chain is built from TRBV25-1 and TRBJ2-2; D is uncertain. The length of the CDR3 is 19 residues. The germline CDR1 and CDR2 sequences are MGHDK and SYGVNS. Trimming took 5 bases from V and 0 from J, leaving 22 bases between them.

This clonotype was seen a handful of times. CDR3 in DNA: TGTGCCAGTACCTCGACAGGGCGCATAGAGACCCAGTACTTC. Its protein is CASTSTGRIETQYF. The rearrangement links TRBV19 to TRBJ2-5; 7 bases are a match to TRBD1. The J segment lost 4 bases and the V segment lost 7 bases, leaving 9 bases of the junction unmatched. CDR3 size: 14 residues. Germline CDR1 and CDR2: LNHDA and SQIVND (reference sequence).

This clonotype has ten or more counts. This chain uses TRBV12-3 or TRBV12-4 with TRBJ1-5; no firm D call. Trimming shortened V by 9 bases and J by 4 bases, and 10 bases separated the two germline ends. CDR3 length: 12 amino acids. The CDR3 sequence: CASSLLNQPQHF. The CDR3 DNA follows: TGTGCCAGTAGTCTACTAAATCAGCCCCAGCATTTT.

The J gene is TRBJ2-1, the V gene TRBV30, with D possibly TRBD1 on 6 matching bases. The germline V gene has CDR1 GTSNPN and CDR2 SVGIG (reference sequence). The V and J ends lost 4 bases and 3 bases respectively, with 10 bases between them. The CDR3 is 13 amino acids. The CDR3 region has the DNA TGTGCCTGGACCAGGGGTAGCTACAATGAGCAGTTCTTC. As protein: CAWTRGSYNEQFF.